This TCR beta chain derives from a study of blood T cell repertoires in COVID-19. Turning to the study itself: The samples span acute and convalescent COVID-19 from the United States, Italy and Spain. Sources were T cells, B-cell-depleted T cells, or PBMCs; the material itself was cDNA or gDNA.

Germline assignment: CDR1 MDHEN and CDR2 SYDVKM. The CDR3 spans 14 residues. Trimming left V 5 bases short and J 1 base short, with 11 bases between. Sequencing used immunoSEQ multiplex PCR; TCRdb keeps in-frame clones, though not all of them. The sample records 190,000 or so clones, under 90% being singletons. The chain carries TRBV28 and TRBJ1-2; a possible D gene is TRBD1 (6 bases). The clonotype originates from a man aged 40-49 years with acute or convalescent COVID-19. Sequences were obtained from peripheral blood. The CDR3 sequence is CASSPPQGNYGYTF. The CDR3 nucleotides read TGTGCCAGCAGTCCCCCACAGGGTAACTATGGCTACACCTTC.